This T cell receptor (beta chain) was sequenced in a study of multiple sclerosis patients with progressive multifocal leukoencephalopathy. Looking at the study overall: Multiple sclerosis patients on natalizumab who never developed PML served as longitudinally sampled controls. Whole-study results and caveats: In most PML patients, TRB repertoires appeared less diverse by entropy.

Time point described: before natalizumab initiation. All PML patients were female, and all patients had earlier interferon beta. T0 refers to blood drawn before natalizumab was first infused. The CDR3 length is 14 residues. V was shortened by 5 bases and J by 6 bases, with 16 bases between the two germline ends. Germline V gives CDR1 LNHDA, CDR2 SQIVND (reference sequence). Comment on this clone: The antigen remains unidentified.

Libraries were prepared by immunoSEQ multiplex PCR; TCRdb keeps only in-frame clonotypes and omits some of them. The data contain fewer than 35,000 clones, around 92% of them singletons. Sample: PBMCs. This sequence joins TRBV19 and TRBJ1-2; perhaps TRBD1 as D (6 bases). The source of this sequence is a man in his thirties or forties with multiple sclerosis. Here the CDR3 reads CASSLSGTPHGYTF. CDR3 nucleotide sequence: TGTGCCAGTAGTCTCTCCGGGACACCTCATGGCTACACCTTC. Supplemented by reference TRBV19 and TRBJ1-2, the full variable domain reads DGGITQSPKYLFRKEGQNVTLSCEQNLNHDAMYWYRQDPGQGLRLIYYSQIVNDFQKGDIAEGYSVSREKKESFPLTVTSAQKNPTAFYLCASSLSGTPHGYTFGSGTRLTVV.